The 8 T cell receptor beta chains reported below all come from one sample, sequenced in a study of cytomegalovirus exposure and HLA in healthy donors. Clones were sequenced by immunoSEQ multiplex PCR, and TCRdb holds only the in-frame ones, with some missing. The sample shows approximately 54,000 clones, approximately 89% of them seen only once. Sequenced: PBMCs. The receptor set was obtained from a woman aged 18-29 years in good health and CMV-seropositive.

The chain is built from TRBV5-1 and TRBJ1-2; D remains unclear. Looked up from germline, CDR1 is SGHRS and CDR2 is YFSETQ. CDR3 length: 13 amino acids. V lost 1 base to trimming and J lost 4 bases, with 8 bases between them. Here the CDR3 reads CASSLPGSYGYTF. In nucleotides, the CDR3 is TGCGCCAGCAGCTTGCCGGGGAGCTATGGCTACACCTTC.

The CDR3: CASSAGSEQFF. CDR3 coding DNA: TGTGCCAGCAGCGCGGGTTCTGAGCAGTTCTTC. V gene TRBV9 combines with J gene TRBJ2-1; D is ambiguous. This CDR3 comprises 11 residues. Germline V gives CDR1 SGDLS, CDR2 YYNGEE. Trimming stripped 3 bases from V and 9 bases from J, with 7 bases between.

The rearrangement links TRBV5-1 to TRBJ2-3; 12 bases map to TRBD2. After removal of 4 bases from V and 5 bases from J, the junction contained 8 bases not matched to a gene. CDR3 length: 16 amino acids. The germline CDR1 and CDR2 sequences are SGHRS and YFSETQ. The CDR3 DNA reads as TGCGCCAGCAGCACCGGGACTAGCGGGTTTGGAGATACGCAGTATTTT. Its translation: CASSTGTSGFGDTQYF. Together with reference TRBV5-1 and TRBJ2-3, the CDR3 gives the full variable domain: KAGVTQTPRYLIKTRGQQVTLSCSPISGHRSVSWYQQTPGQGLQFLFEYFSETQRNKGNFPGRFSGRQFSNSRSEMNVSTLELGDSALYLCASSTGTSGFGDTQYFGPGTRLTVL.

The chain couples TRBV9 to TRBJ2-2; 8 nucleotides agree with TRBD1. This CDR3 region has 15 residues. The germline gives CDR1 SGDLS, CDR2 YYNGEE. V was clipped by 2 bases and J by 0 bases; unmatched bases: 0. The CDR3 loop is CASSVTGANTGELFF. In DNA form, the CDR3 reads TGTGCCAGCAGCGTGACAGGGGCGAACACCGGGGAGCTGTTTTTT.

V usage is TRBV7-2 and J usage is TRBJ2-5; 7 nucleotides agree with TRBD1. V lost 5 bases to trimming and J lost 1 base; unmatched junction nucleotides: 1. The CDR3 contains 13 residues. Germline lookup yields CDR1 SGHTA and CDR2 FQGNSA. The CDR3 DNA follows: TGTGCCAGCAGCCGGGACAGCCAAGAGACCCAGTACTTC. Translating it yields CASSRDSQETQYF.

This clone came up once. This rearrangement joins TRBV4-1 to TRBJ1-1; TRBD1 agrees at 9 bases. The germline V gene has CDR1 MGHRA and CDR2 YSYEKL. CDR3 size: 14 residues. Losses at the gene ends were 4 bases for V and 9 bases for J; bases not matched to a gene: 9. CDR3 nucleotides: TGCGCCAGCAGCCCGACAGGGGGGAGGGAAAAAGCTTTCTTT. Translated, it gives CASSPTGGREKAFF.

This clone appeared a few times. The chain uses TRBV6-6 and TRBJ2-7, with TRBD1 identical over 7 bases. V shed 5 bases and J 7 bases; nucleotides not matched to a gene: 14. The CDR3 is 15 residues long. Germline loops: CDR1 MNHNY, CDR2 SVGAGI (reference sequence). The CDR3 here is CASSTTGAPSDEQYF. CDR3 coding DNA: TGTGCCAGCAGTACCACAGGGGCCCCTTCTGATGAGCAGTACTTC.

The chain is built from TRBV7-9 and TRBJ2-3; D is perhaps TRBD2 (6 bases). The CDR3 sequence is 14 residues long. The germline V gene encodes CDR1 SEHNR and CDR2 FQNEAQ (reference sequence). V was trimmed by 5 bases and J by 1 base, leaving 10 bases between them. CDR3 coding DNA: TGTGCCAGCAGCAAGGGACTTGGCACAGATACGCAGTATTTT. Its translation is CASSKGLGTDTQYF.